This T cell receptor beta chain was captured in a study of blood T cell repertoires in COVID-19. Study background: Acute and convalescent COVID-19 specimens originated in the United States, Italy and Spain. PBMCs, B-cell-depleted T cells, or T cells provided the cDNA or gDNA that made up the material.

This table comes from immunoSEQ multiplex PCR, and its TCRdb copy is limited to in-frame clones, with some not included. The sample holds about 140,000 clones; almost 85% are singletons and the top ten take 4.5% to 7%. Enrolled through a virtual design, the participants were between about 18 and 89 years of age and came from about two dozen US areas. Donors were grouped by their self-reported clinical history. This CDR3 is built from 14 residues. Germline trimming cut 4 bases from V and 5 bases from J; bases unmatched to any gene: 7. Germline CDR1 and CDR2: SGHDT and YYEEEE. In its sample, this clone was seen a few times.

The receptor was derived from a man aged 35 to 55 with acute COVID-19. This sequence joins TRBV5-6 and TRBJ1-2, with TRBD1 matching over 8 bases. Sequencing was performed on PBMCs or T cells enriched from blood (not recorded which). The CDR3 loop reads CASSPDRQGYGYTF. As DNA, the CDR3 is TGTGCCAGCAGCCCCGACCGACAGGGGTATGGCTACACCTTC.